These T cell receptor beta chains were read from a single sample in a study of chemoradiotherapy in HPV16-positive cancers. This table comes from immunoSEQ multiplex PCR, and its TCRdb copy is limited to in-frame clones, with some not included. The sample includes about 6,900 clones, 60% to 80% of them seen just once. This sample was gathered from a patient who underwent chemoradiotherapy. The receptors were gathered from a human donor with HPV-associated anogenital cancer. The CDR3 runs from the conserved cysteine through the conserved F or W. Fields, in order: D gene, J gene, clone size, V gene, CDR3 DNA, CDR3 protein. D genes are given only for firm matches. Part of the rows lack a size; the others show once, few, many or a class for expanded clones.

d_call: .
j_call: TRBJ1-2
clone_size: .
v_call: TRBV11-2
cdr3_nt: TGTGCCAGCAGCTTGTCCCACATCAGTTATGGCTACACCTTC
cdr3_aa: CASSLSHISYGYTF

d_call: .
j_call: TRBJ1-1
clone_size: .
v_call: TRBV11-1
cdr3_nt: TGTGCCAGCAGCCCCAGGGTGATGAACACTGAAGCTTTCTTT
cdr3_aa: CASSPRVMNTEAFF

d_call: .
j_call: TRBJ2-7
clone_size: .
v_call: TRBV28
cdr3_nt: TGTGCCAGCAGCTTCCCCGGGCGGGGCGAGCAGTACTTC
cdr3_aa: CASSFPGRGEQYF

d_call: .
j_call: TRBJ1-1
clone_size: .
v_call: TRBV15
cdr3_nt: TGTGCCACCAGCAGAGTTACAGGGTGGGACACTGAAGCTTTCTTT
cdr3_aa: CATSRVTGWDTEAFF

d_call: .
j_call: TRBJ1-6
clone_size: .
v_call: TRBV7-2
cdr3_nt: TGTGCCAGTCAGTTAAGGGGTAATTCACCCCTCCACTTT
cdr3_aa: CASQLRGNSPLHF

d_call: TRBD1
j_call: TRBJ2-6
clone_size: .
v_call: TRBV5-1
cdr3_nt: TGCGCCAGCAGCATTGGGACAGGCTCTGGGGCCAACGTCCTGACTTTC
cdr3_aa: CASSIGTGSGANVLTF

d_call: .
j_call: TRBJ2-7
clone_size: .
v_call: TRBV6-1
cdr3_nt: TGTGCCAGCAGTGGTTTGGGGGGCCAAAGCTCCTACGAGCAGTACTTC
cdr3_aa: CASSGLGGQSSYEQYF

d_call: TRBD1
j_call: TRBJ1-3
clone_size: .
v_call: TRBV7-2
cdr3_nt: TGTGCCAGCAGTTTCCAGGGGGTTTCTGGAAACACCATATATTTT
cdr3_aa: CASSFQGVSGNTIYF

d_call: .
j_call: TRBJ2-3
clone_size: .
v_call: TRBV11-3
cdr3_nt: TGTGCCAGCAGCCTCCCGACTAGGAAGACGCAGTATTTT
cdr3_aa: CASSLPTRKTQYF

d_call: .
j_call: TRBJ2-7
clone_size: .
v_call: TRBV5-4
cdr3_nt: TGTGCCAGCAGCTCCCGGACGGAAGGGTACGAGCAGTACTTC
cdr3_aa: CASSSRTEGYEQYF

d_call: .
j_call: TRBJ2-2
clone_size: .
v_call: TRBV7-2
cdr3_nt: TGTGCCAGCAGCTTAGTTGGTAGGCAGAACACCGGGGAGCTGTTTTTT
cdr3_aa: CASSLVGRQNTGELFF

d_call: .
j_call: TRBJ2-5
clone_size: .
v_call: TRBV19
cdr3_nt: TGTGCCAGTAGTATTACAGGGTCTAGAGGAGAGACCCAGTACTTC
cdr3_aa: CASSITGSRGETQYF

d_call: TRBD1
j_call: TRBJ1-2
clone_size: few
v_call: TRBV7-3
cdr3_nt: TGTGCCAGCAACTTGGACAGGAGGTTCGGCAACACCTTC
cdr3_aa: CASNLDRRFGNTF

d_call: .
j_call: TRBJ2-2
clone_size: few
v_call: TRBV13
cdr3_nt: TGTGCCAGCAGCTTAGGGCACTTGAACACCGGGGAGCTGTTTTTT
cdr3_aa: CASSLGHLNTGELFF

d_call: .
j_call: TRBJ1-1
clone_size: .
v_call: TRBV6-5
cdr3_nt: TGTGCCAGCAGGTTACAGACGAACACTGAAGCTTTCTTT
cdr3_aa: CASRLQTNTEAFF

d_call: .
j_call: TRBJ2-7
clone_size: .
v_call: TRBV11-2
cdr3_nt: TGTGCCAGCAGTCCATTCGACAGGTCCTACGAGCAGTACTTC
cdr3_aa: CASSPFDRSYEQYF

d_call: TRBD2
j_call: TRBJ2-7
clone_size: .
v_call: TRBV7-9
cdr3_nt: TGTGCCAGCAGCTTCCGGACTAGCGGGGCGCTTGAAGAGCAGTACTTC
cdr3_aa: CASSFRTSGALEEQYF

d_call: .
j_call: TRBJ2-7
clone_size: .
v_call: TRBV7-2
cdr3_nt: TGTGCCAGCAGCCCCACGGGCCTGGGCTACGAGCAGTACTTC
cdr3_aa: CASSPTGLGYEQYF

d_call: .
j_call: TRBJ1-5
clone_size: few
v_call: TRBV2
cdr3_nt: TGTGCCAGCAGTAAGGTGGCAGGGAAGGGACAGCCCCAGCATTTT
cdr3_aa: CASSKVAGKGQPQHF

d_call: .
j_call: TRBJ1-1
clone_size: .
v_call: TRBV7-6
cdr3_nt: TGTGCCAGCAGCATAAGGGGAAGGAACACTGAAGCTTTCTTT
cdr3_aa: CASSIRGRNTEAFF

d_call: .
j_call: TRBJ2-2
clone_size: .
v_call: TRBV30
cdr3_nt: TGTGCCTGGAGTGGAGACCGGGAGCTGTTTTTT
cdr3_aa: CAWSGDRELFF

d_call: .
j_call: TRBJ2-7
clone_size: .
v_call: TRBV28
cdr3_nt: TGTGCCAGCAGTTTATCAGGGAATGAGCAGTACTTC
cdr3_aa: CASSLSGNEQYF

d_call: .
j_call: TRBJ1-3
clone_size: once
v_call: TRBV18
cdr3_nt: TGTGCCAGCTCACTTCTCCCGGGGGGCCTAAGTACATCTGGAAACACCATATATTTT
cdr3_aa: CASSLLPGGLSTSGNTIYF

d_call: .
j_call: TRBJ2-1
clone_size: .
v_call: TRBV7-2
cdr3_nt: TGTGCCAGCAGCTTACACGGGACACCGGTCAATGAGCAGTTCTTC
cdr3_aa: CASSLHGTPVNEQFF

d_call: .
j_call: TRBJ1-1
clone_size: .
v_call: TRBV5-4
cdr3_nt: TGTGCCAGCAGCGGAATCGACACTGAAGCTTTCTTT
cdr3_aa: CASSGIDTEAFF

d_call: .
j_call: TRBJ1-4
clone_size: few
v_call: TRBV2
cdr3_nt: TGTGCCAGCTCCCGGGGGAACGGGGCTAATGAAAAACTGTTTTTT
cdr3_aa: CASSRGNGANEKLFF

d_call: .
j_call: TRBJ2-7
clone_size: .
v_call: TRBV28
cdr3_nt: TGTGCCAGCAGCCCTGATTTATCGGGGGTTTTGTACGAGCAGTACTTC
cdr3_aa: CASSPDLSGVLYEQYF

d_call: TRBD2
j_call: TRBJ2-7
clone_size: .
v_call: TRBV13
cdr3_nt: TGTGCCAGCAGCCGGGGACTATCAAGCTCCTACGAGCAGTACTTC
cdr3_aa: CASSRGLSSSYEQYF

d_call: TRBD1
j_call: TRBJ1-1
clone_size: .
v_call: TRBV29-1
cdr3_nt: TGCAGCGTTTCGGACAGGGTAACTGAAGCTTTCTTT
cdr3_aa: CSVSDRVTEAFF

d_call: TRBD1
j_call: TRBJ1-5
clone_size: .
v_call: TRBV19
cdr3_nt: TGTGCCAGTAGTATAGGCCCCGGACAGGGGGCAGATCAGCCCCAGCATTTT
cdr3_aa: CASSIGPGQGADQPQHF

d_call: .
j_call: TRBJ1-4
clone_size: .
v_call: TRBV27
cdr3_nt: TGTGCCAGCAGTAACGTTAGACAGGTGGGAGATGAAAAACTGTTTTTT
cdr3_aa: CASSNVRQVGDEKLFF

d_call: TRBD2
j_call: TRBJ2-6
clone_size: .
v_call: TRBV27
cdr3_nt: TGTGCCAGCAGTAGCGCGGGACCCGGGACTAGCGGCACCCGGGCCAACGTCCTGACTTTC
cdr3_aa: CASSSAGPGTSGTRANVLTF

d_call: .
j_call: TRBJ2-7
clone_size: .
v_call: TRBV27
cdr3_nt: TGTGCCAGCAGTTCACTCGACAGTCCCTACGAGCAGTACTTC
cdr3_aa: CASSSLDSPYEQYF

d_call: .
j_call: TRBJ1-2
clone_size: .
v_call: TRBV7-6
cdr3_nt: TGTGCCAGCAGCTTAGCCCAGGGTGATGGCTACACCTTC
cdr3_aa: CASSLAQGDGYTF

d_call: TRBD1
j_call: TRBJ2-7
clone_size: .
v_call: TRBV29-1
cdr3_nt: TGCAGCGCTGGGACAGGGGAACACGAGCAGTACTTC
cdr3_aa: CSAGTGEHEQYF

d_call: .
j_call: TRBJ2-7
clone_size: few
v_call: TRBV30
cdr3_nt: TGTGCCTGGAGTGTTTTCGATGGCGAGCAGTACTTC
cdr3_aa: CAWSVFDGEQYF

d_call: .
j_call: TRBJ2-6
clone_size: .
v_call: TRBV27
cdr3_nt: TGTGCCAGCAGTCTAGAGGCCCGGGACTCTGGGGCCAACGTCCTGACTTTC
cdr3_aa: CASSLEARDSGANVLTF

d_call: .
j_call: TRBJ1-4
clone_size: .
v_call: TRBV6-1
cdr3_nt: TGTGCCAGCAGTGCTTCTACGGGTATTAGACTGTTTTTT
cdr3_aa: CASSASTGIRLFF

d_call: TRBD2
j_call: TRBJ2-7
clone_size: few
v_call: TRBV6-1
cdr3_nt: TGTGCCAGCAGTGATCCGCTAGCGGGGGGGACCTACGAGCAGTACTTC
cdr3_aa: CASSDPLAGGTYEQYF

d_call: .
j_call: TRBJ1-2
clone_size: .
v_call: TRBV28
cdr3_nt: TGTGCCGCGGGGGTCGGCTATGGCTACACCTTC
cdr3_aa: CAAGVGYGYTF

d_call: .
j_call: TRBJ1-4
clone_size: .
v_call: TRBV27
cdr3_nt: TGTGCCAGCGCCGACTGGGGGGGCGCGGGTGAAAAACTGTTTTTT
cdr3_aa: CASADWGGAGEKLFF

d_call: TRBD2
j_call: TRBJ2-7
clone_size: .
v_call: TRBV4-2
cdr3_nt: TGTGCCAGCAGCCCAGCGGGGGGCGCCGTGGACGAGCAGTACTTC
cdr3_aa: CASSPAGGAVDEQYF

d_call: TRBD1
j_call: TRBJ2-7
clone_size: .
v_call: TRBV9
cdr3_nt: TGTGCCAGCAGCGTAGCCACAGGGGACTACGAGCAGTACTTC
cdr3_aa: CASSVATGDYEQYF

d_call: .
j_call: TRBJ1-3
clone_size: once
v_call: TRBV28
cdr3_nt: TGTGCCAGCAGTTCGGCAGGAAACACCATATATTTT
cdr3_aa: CASSSAGNTIYF

d_call: .
j_call: TRBJ2-7
clone_size: few
v_call: TRBV10-1
cdr3_nt: TGCGCCAGCAGTGGAAGCGGGTACGAGCAGTACTTC
cdr3_aa: CASSGSGYEQYF

d_call: TRBD2
j_call: TRBJ2-7
clone_size: few
v_call: TRBV2
cdr3_nt: TGTGCCAGCAGTCCTCGGCTAGCGGGGGACGAGCAGTACTTC
cdr3_aa: CASSPRLAGDEQYF

d_call: .
j_call: TRBJ1-3
clone_size: .
v_call: TRBV5-1
cdr3_nt: TGCGCCAGCAGGGGAACAGGAACTGGAAACACCATATATTTT
cdr3_aa: CASRGTGTGNTIYF

d_call: TRBD1
j_call: TRBJ2-7
clone_size: .
v_call: TRBV28
cdr3_nt: TGTGCCAGCAGTCCTATGCGGACAGGGATCTACGAGCAGTACTTC
cdr3_aa: CASSPMRTGIYEQYF

d_call: TRBD1
j_call: TRBJ1-5
clone_size: .
v_call: TRBV6-1
cdr3_nt: TGTGCCAGCAGTGAAAGGTCCTGGACAGGGGATCAGCCCCAGCATTTT
cdr3_aa: CASSERSWTGDQPQHF

d_call: TRBD1
j_call: TRBJ2-7
clone_size: .
v_call: TRBV28
cdr3_nt: TGTGCCAGCAGTTTGACAGGGAGCTACGAGCAGTACTTC
cdr3_aa: CASSLTGSYEQYF

d_call: TRBD2
j_call: TRBJ2-6
clone_size: .
v_call: TRBV4-1
cdr3_nt: TGCGCCAGCAGCCCAGGCCGGACTAGCGGGAGATCTGGGGCCAACGTCCTGACTTTC
cdr3_aa: CASSPGRTSGRSGANVLTF

d_call: TRBD1
j_call: TRBJ2-7
clone_size: once
v_call: TRBV2
cdr3_nt: TGTGCCAGCCTCAGGGGACAGGGGTCCTACGAGCAGTACTTC
cdr3_aa: CASLRGQGSYEQYF

d_call: TRBD1
j_call: TRBJ1-2
clone_size: .
v_call: TRBV28
cdr3_nt: TGTGCCAGCAGGGCGAGGGGGGACAGTCAAGCTAACTATGGCTACACCTTC
cdr3_aa: CASRARGDSQANYGYTF